These 26 T cell receptor beta chains originate from one sample sequenced in a study of neurological immune-mediated disorders. TCRdb reprocessed the 5' RACE reads with MiXCR, giving one entry per CDR3 protein. The sample holds roughly 45,000 distinct CDR3 sequences, approximately 2.8% seen once. The sequencing input was PBMCs. Receptors were obtained from a woman aged 50 to 60 with multiple sclerosis.

This clonotype has ten or more counts. CDR3 in DNA: TGTGCCAGCAGTTACCGGAAGGGGTCGTTCGCGAACACCGGGGAGCTGTTTTTT. Its translation is CASSYRKGSFANTGELFF. The chain joins TRBV6-6 to TRBJ2-2, with D possibly being TRBD1 (5 bases). The V gene lost 2 bases and the J gene lost 0 bases, with 16 bases spanning the gap. Germline-derived CDR1 and CDR2 are MNHNY and SVGAGI (reference sequence). The CDR3 is made up of 18 amino acids.

The genes are TRBV7-2 and TRBJ2-1; D is possibly TRBD2 (5 bases). Germline-derived CDR1 and CDR2 are SGHTA and FQGNSA. Trimming took off 2 bases at V and 10 bases at J, with 15 bases between the two ends. The CDR3 length is 14 residues. CDR3 protein: CASSLMASSEEQFF. The CDR3 nucleotides are TGTGCCAGCAGCTTAATGGCTAGCTCGGAAGAGCAGTTCTTC.

This clonotype was seen repeatedly, ten times or more. A single base separates this from a much larger clone, so it may be a read error. This CDR3 fails to terminate in the conserved phenylalanine or tryptophan, so it likely reflects a read error. J is TRBJ1-6 and V is TRBV2; D is ambiguous. Trimming took off 7 bases at V and 7 bases at J, with 11 bases between the two ends. From germline, CDR1 is SNHLY and CDR2 FYNNEI. The CDR3 sequence is 13 residues long. CDR3 region: CASTEVQNSPLHC. The CDR3 bases are TGTGCCAGCACCGAGGTTCAGAATTCACCCCTCCACTGT.

This clonotype was seen at least ten times. The chain carries TRBV20-1 and TRBJ2-3, with D perhaps being TRBD1 or TRBD2 (5 bases each). Germline lookup yields CDR1 DFQATT and CDR2 SNEGSKA (reference sequence). This CDR3 contains 14 residues. The germline V and J ends were trimmed by 3 bases and 8 bases, with 18 bases remaining between them. The CDR3 region is CSASRAGAQRTQYF. The CDR3 DNA is TGCAGTGCTAGCCGAGCCGGGGCCCAACGTACGCAGTATTTT.

This clonotype was counted ten times or more. This CDR3 reads CASSTGPRTEAFF. Written as DNA, the CDR3 is TGTGCCAGCAGTACCGGGCCCCGAACCGAAGCTTTCTTT. The chain recombines TRBV9 with TRBJ1-1; no reliable D call. This CDR3 region has 13 residues. Germline V gene data show CDR1 as SGDLS and CDR2 as YYNGEE. Trimming removed 5 bases from V and 8 bases from J, with 16 bases in between.

There are many counts of this clonotype. The V gene is TRBV2, the J gene TRBJ2-7; the D gene could be TRBD1 or TRBD2 (5 bases each). The CDR3 covers 13 residues. V was pared by 5 bases and J by 7 bases, with 15 bases between. Per the germline V gene, CDR1 is SNHLY and CDR2 is FYNNEI. The chain's CDR3 is CASSLRDLGEQYV. The CDR3 region has the DNA TGTGCCAGCAGTCTCCGGGACCTGGGGGAGCAGTACGTC.

This clonotype came up a few times. A much more abundant neighbour one base away suggests this may be a read error. The gene calls are TRBV7-2 and TRBJ1-2; D unclear. The CDR3 extends over 15 amino acids. With 1 base removed from V and 4 bases from J, the gap between germline ends came to 13 bases. In germline, CDR1 is SGHTA, CDR2 FQGNSA. The CDR3 protein is CASSLGGNPAYGYTF. As DNA, the CDR3 is TGTGCCAGCAGCTTAGGGGGAAACCCAGCCTATGGCTACACCTTC.

This clonotype was observed many times. The chain has TRBV7-2 and TRBJ2-3; D not certain. V lost 0 bases, J lost 2 bases, and 9 bases lay in between. This CDR3 contains 15 residues. Per germline, CDR1 SGHTA and CDR2 FQGNSA. The DNA of the CDR3 is TGTGCCAGCAGCTTAGCGGGAAATCCCACAGATACGCAGTATTTT. It translates to CASSLAGNPTDTQYF.

This clonotype was seen repeatedly, ten times or more. J is TRBJ2-5 and V is TRBV20-1, with TRBD2 identical over 11 bases. The junction had 3 bases not matched to a gene; V was cut back by 1 base and J by 2 bases. Germline V lookup: CDR1 DFQATT, CDR2 SNEGSKA (reference sequence). This CDR3 has 15 amino acids. The chain's CDR3 is CSARVASGGQETQYF. For the CDR3, the DNA is TGCAGTGCTAGAGTGGCTAGCGGGGGGCAAGAGACCCAGTACTTC.

This clonotype has ten or more counts. This chain links TRBV25-1 with TRBJ2-5, with D hard to call. Trimming removed 4 bases from V and 0 bases from J, with 6 bases in between. CDR3 length: 13 residues. Looked up from germline, CDR1 is MGHDK and CDR2 is SYGVNS. CDR3 sequence (DNA): TGTGCCAGCAGTGGACCGTACCAAGAGACCCAGTACTTC. Its translation: CASSGPYQETQYF. The full variable domain, in which reference TRBV25-1 and TRBJ2-5 provide the parts outside the CDR3, is EADIYQTPRYLVIGTGKKITLECSQTMGHDKMYWYQQDPGMELHLIHYSYGVNSTEKGDLSSESTVSRIRTEHFPLTLESARPSHTSQYLCASSGPYQETQYFGPGTRLLVL.

This clonotype was found many times. The chain has TRBV6-6 and TRBJ2-7; possibly TRBD1 for D (5 bases). The CDR3 is 17 residues long. The V end lost 0 bases, the J end lost 1 base, and 16 bases lay between the germline ends. Germline lookup yields CDR1 MNHNY and CDR2 SVGAGI (reference sequence). The chain's CDR3 is CASSYSKGRLDSYEQYF. Written as DNA, the CDR3 is TGTGCCAGCAGTTACTCGAAGGGGCGGCTGGATTCCTACGAGCAGTACTTC.

This clonotype was observed at least ten times. This sequence joins TRBV20-1 and TRBJ2-5; D is possibly TRBD2 (6 bases). Trimming removed 6 bases at V and 4 bases at J, with 21 bases between. Per the germline V gene, CDR1 is DFQATT and CDR2 is SNEGSKA (reference sequence). This CDR3 comprises 15 residues. The CDR3 reads CSAGGGPARAETQYF. DNA of the CDR3: TGCAGTGCGGGAGGAGGTCCCGCTAGGGCAGAGACCCAGTACTTC.

At least ten counts were recorded for this clonotype. This chain joins TRBV20-1 and TRBJ1-6; D is possibly TRBD1 (6 bases). The CDR3 is 15 amino acids. V was pared by 1 base and J by 4 bases, with 11 bases between. The germline CDR1 and CDR2 sequences are DFQATT and SNEGSKA (reference sequence). CDR3 nucleotide sequence: TGCAGTGCTAGAGGGGGGGCCTTTTATAATTCACCCCTCCACTTT. Protein product: CSARGGAFYNSPLHF.

Many counts were recorded for this clonotype. The V and J genes are TRBV30 and TRBJ2-1; 7 bases agree with TRBD2. The CDR3 is 14 amino acids. Germline V gene data show CDR1 as GTSNPN and CDR2 as SVGIG (reference sequence). V shed 4 bases and J 4 bases; nucleotides not matched to a gene: 7. The chain's CDR3 is CAWNYGTTYNEQFF. CDR3 nucleotide sequence: TGTGCCTGGAACTACGGGACTACGTACAATGAGCAGTTCTTC.

There are many counts of this clonotype. The chain has TRBV5-8 and TRBJ2-2; D is undetermined. V lost 4 bases and J 5 bases, leaving 9 bases between the germline ends. CDR3 length: 13 residues. CDR1 is SGHTS, CDR2 YDEGEE, per germline. CDR3 amino acids: CASSNGRTGELFF. CDR3 nucleotide sequence: TGTGCCAGCAGCAACGGTCGGACCGGGGAGCTGTTTTTT. Full variable domain (remainder filled in from reference TRBV5-8 and TRBJ2-2): EAGVTQSPTHLIKTRGQQATLRCSPISGHTSVYWYQQALGLGLQFLLWYDEGEERNRGNFPPRFSGRQFPNYSSELNVNALELEDSALYLCASSNGRTGELFFGEGSRLTVL.

The chain couples TRBV5-1 to TRBJ2-7; 9 nucleotides align to TRBD1. Trimming removed 0 bases from V and 3 bases from J; junction bases left unmatched: 1. CDR3 length: 14 amino acids. The germline V gene has CDR1 SGHRS and CDR2 YFSETQ. CDR3 residues: CASSLGDRVYEQYF. CDR3 nucleotides: TGCGCCAGCAGCTTGGGGGACAGGGTCTACGAGCAGTACTTC.

This clonotype has at least ten counts. V and J are TRBV20-1 and TRBJ2-1; D may be TRBD2 (6 bases). The CDR3 contains 14 residues. V shed 6 bases and J shed 0 bases, with 12 bases lying between them. The germline V gene has CDR1 DFQATT and CDR2 SNEGSKA (reference sequence). CDR3 sequence (DNA): TGCAGTGCCCGACTAGGCCCCTCCTACAATGAGCAGTTCTTC. This sequence encodes CSARLGPSYNEQFF.

At least ten counts were recorded for this clonotype. The rearrangement links TRBV7-2 to TRBJ2-2, with D perhaps matching TRBD2 (5 bases). The CDR3 spans 13 residues. Per the germline V gene, CDR1 is SGHTA and CDR2 is FQGNSA. The V and J ends lost 5 bases and 5 bases respectively, with 9 bases between them. As DNA, the CDR3 is TGTGCCAGCAGCATACTAGTGACCGGGGAGCTGTTTTTT. This encodes CASSILVTGELFF.

This clonotype was detected many times. The chain couples TRBV9 to TRBJ2-7; weak D call: TRBD1 (5 bases). Trimming cost V 2 bases and J 3 bases, with 12 bases left between them. The CDR3 is 14 amino acids. Germline V lookup: CDR1 SGDLS, CDR2 YYNGEE. The chain's CDR3 is CASSVSPDSYEQYV. CDR3 bases: TGTGCCAGCAGCGTGAGCCCCGACAGCTACGAGCAGTACGTC.

The CDR3 here is CASSLASVGAGGYNEQFF. The CDR3 nucleotides read TGTGCCAGCAGCTTAGCGTCGGTTGGCGCGGGAGGCTACAATGAGCAGTTCTTC. The rearrangement uses TRBV7-8 and TRBJ2-1; 8 bases agree with TRBD2. With V trimmed by 0 bases and J by 3 bases, 10 bases remained unmatched. Germline V lookup: CDR1 SGHVS, CDR2 FQNEAQ. The length of the CDR3 is 18 residues. Supplemented by reference TRBV7-8 and TRBJ2-1, the full variable domain reads GAGVSQSPRYKVAKRGQDVALRCDPISGHVSLFWYQQALGQGPEFLTYFQNEAQLDKSGLPSDRFFAERPEGSVSTLKIQRTQQEDSAVYLCASSLASVGAGGYNEQFFGPGTRLTVL.

Many counts were recorded for this clonotype. This chain links TRBV20-1 with TRBJ1-5; the match to TRBD1 covers 7 bases. V lost 2 bases, J lost 2 bases, and 3 bases stayed unmatched. Germline assignment: CDR1 DFQATT and CDR2 SNEGSKA (reference sequence). The CDR3 sequence is 14 residues long. The CDR3 DNA reads as TGCAGTGCTAGACCTACAGGGGGCAATCAGCCCCAGCATTTT. It codes for CSARPTGGNQPQHF.

This clonotype showed up many times. The rearrangement uses TRBV6-5 and TRBJ2-6, with 10 bases fitting TRBD1. This CDR3 contains 18 residues. J was trimmed by 1 base and V by 5 bases; bases with no gene match: 8. Germline lookup yields CDR1 MNHEY and CDR2 SVGAGI. The CDR3 loop is CASSRQGAPGSGANVLTF. The CDR3 DNA reads TGTGCCAGCAGTCGACAGGGGGCGCCAGGGTCTGGGGCCAACGTCCTGACTTTC.

This clonotype was recorded many times. This chain links TRBV3-1 with TRBJ1-5; D gene uncertain. The CDR3 length is 13 residues. V shed 0 bases and J shed 7 bases, with 7 bases lying between them. The germline gives CDR1 LGHDT, CDR2 YNNKEL (reference sequence). Here the CDR3 reads CASSQDPRQPQHF. For the CDR3, the DNA is TGTGCCAGCAGCCAAGATCCTCGCCAGCCCCAGCATTTT. The full variable domain, its missing parts supplied by reference TRBV3-1 and TRBJ1-5, is DTAVSQTPKYLVTQMGNDKSIKCEQNLGHDTMYWYKQDSKKFLKIMFSYNNKELIINETVPNRFSPKSPDKAHLNLHINSLELGDSAVYFCASSQDPRQPQHFGDGTRLSIL.

This clonotype was seen repeatedly, ten times or more. This chain connects TRBV20-1 to TRBJ2-1; 10 nucleotides align to TRBD2. Germline CDR1 is DFQATT and CDR2 is SNEGSKA (reference sequence). Trimming cost V 4 bases and J 2 bases; bases outside gene matches: 14. This CDR3 is 18 amino acids long. This CDR3 reads CSATGGTRTSGTYNEQFF. The CDR3 DNA follows: TGCAGTGCTACCGGCGGGACCCGTACTAGCGGGACCTACAATGAGCAGTTCTTC.

This clonotype was detected ten times or more. The rearrangement uses TRBV7-2 and TRBJ1-3; D not resolved. Trimming took off 0 bases at V and 1 base at J, with 7 bases between the two ends. Germline values: CDR1 SGHTA, CDR2 FQGNSA. This CDR3 spans 15 amino acids. In DNA form, the CDR3 reads TGTGCCAGCAGCTTAGCCCCCGGGTCTGGAAACACCATATATTTT. It encodes CASSLAPGSGNTIYF.

This chain links TRBV10-3 with TRBJ2-7; 7 nucleotides agree with TRBD1. The CDR3 totals 16 residues. V gave up 2 bases and J gave up 5 bases; unmatched junction bases: 12. Germline loops: CDR1 ENHRY, CDR2 SYGVKD. The CDR3: CAISEPTTGSVDEQYF. CDR3 nucleotide sequence: TGTGCCATCAGTGAGCCGACGACAGGGAGTGTGGACGAGCAGTACTTC.